This T cell receptor beta chain was obtained from a study of technical replicates of blood from a handful of donors. The CDR3 spans 15 residues. Germline-derived CDR1 and CDR2 are SGHVS and FNYEAQ. The ends were cut back, 5 bases at V and 6 bases at J, with 19 bases in the middle. TCRdb keeps only in-frame clones here, not all; method: immunoSEQ multiplex PCR. The profile covers around 68,000 clones, with roughly 91% appearing a single time and under 0.4% taken by the ten largest. The rearrangement joins TRBV7-6 to TRBJ1-2; no firm D call. The specimen was T cells isolated from PBMCs. The sequence derives from a human donor in good health. Some clones in this sample may be carry-over from other donors' samples. The CDR3 loop is CASSPPGTLIDGYTF. CDR3 nucleotides: TGTGCCAGCAGCCCGCCCGGTACACTAATAGATGGCTACACCTTC.